Below, one T cell receptor (beta chain) is given with its context. The entry originates in a study of T cell changes during pregnancy in multiple sclerosis. The length of the CDR3 is 13 residues. Trimming cost V 0 bases and J 1 base, with 6 bases left between them. CDR1 and CDR2 (germline): GTSNPN, SVGIG (reference sequence). Generated by immunoSEQ multiplex PCR, the TCRdb table keeps only in-frame clones and is missing some. The sample holds fewer than 40,000 clones, roughly 90% seen once. This sample comprised CD4+ T cells from peripheral blood mononuclear cells, obtained in the second trimester of pregnancy. The chain is built from TRBV30 and TRBJ1-1, with unresolved D. This TCR came from a female donor in good health, enrolled as a control in a pregnancy study. The CDR3 is CAWSVQANTEAFF. DNA for the CDR3: TGTGCCTGGAGTGTTCAGGCGAACACTGAAGCTTTCTTT.